This TCR beta chain came from a study of T cell responses to AZD1222 COVID-19 vaccine. Study information: Second-dose schedules of about 4 or about 12 weeks were combined.

CDR1 is PRHDT, CDR2 FYEKMQ, per germline (reference sequence). The CDR3 is 12 amino acids. V was pared by 1 base and J by 6 bases, with 6 bases between. Study-level results: Spike-specific TCR breadth and depth rose after two AZD1222 doses. Only 5 or 6 people who got AZD1222 tested seropositive at baseline. Reports indicate that nearly half of spike-specific TCRs are directed at unmutated variant regions.

Concerning this clone: What it binds is not known.

TCRdb keeps only in-frame clones here, not all; method: immunoSEQ multiplex PCR. The sample contains 110,000 to 150,000 clones, approximately 83% of which appear only once. Here the sequenced sample was peripheral blood, taken on day 0 of AZD1222 vaccination. The receptor comes from an adult in good health. The rearrangement uses TRBV13 and TRBJ1-2; D not resolved. The CDR3 spells CASSLVGDGYTF. Written as DNA, the CDR3 is TGTGCCAGCAGCTTAGTCGGGGATGGCTACACCTTC.